Reported below is one T cell receptor beta chain. The V segment lost 3 bases and the J segment 3 bases; nucleotides outside the gene matches: 5. CDR3 length: 15 residues. Germline lookup yields CDR1 SGHNT and CDR2 YYREEE (reference sequence). The treatment was: about 20 received Ad26.COV2.S at low or high dose, single or two shots; about five received placebo; per-sample allocation not given. The samples date from day 63 after the first vaccine or placebo injection. An adult of 18-55 years in Boston served as donor. TCRdb's copy holds only in-frame clones and misses some; the assay was immunoSEQ multiplex PCR. Altogether around 450,000 clones are present, 80% to 95% being singletons, with the ten largest covering 9% to 15%. The data were obtained in a study of Ad26.COV2.S vaccination and SARS-CoV-2 variants. Study background: Sample donor was a member of the COV1001 Ad26.COV2.S trial arm. Administration of Ad26.COV2.S was intramuscular, either once or twice 56 days apart.

This TCR was sampled from a person between 18 and 59 years old who received the Ad26.COV2.S COVID-19 vaccine or a placebo. The sample here was peripheral blood, taken in a trial of Ad26.COV2.S vaccine versus placebo. V and J are TRBV5-4 and TRBJ2-2, with 7 bases aligning to TRBD2. The CDR3 here is CASSSRAGYTGELFF. The CDR3 region has the DNA TGTGCCAGCAGCTCGAGAGCGGGATACACCGGGGAGCTGTTTTTT.